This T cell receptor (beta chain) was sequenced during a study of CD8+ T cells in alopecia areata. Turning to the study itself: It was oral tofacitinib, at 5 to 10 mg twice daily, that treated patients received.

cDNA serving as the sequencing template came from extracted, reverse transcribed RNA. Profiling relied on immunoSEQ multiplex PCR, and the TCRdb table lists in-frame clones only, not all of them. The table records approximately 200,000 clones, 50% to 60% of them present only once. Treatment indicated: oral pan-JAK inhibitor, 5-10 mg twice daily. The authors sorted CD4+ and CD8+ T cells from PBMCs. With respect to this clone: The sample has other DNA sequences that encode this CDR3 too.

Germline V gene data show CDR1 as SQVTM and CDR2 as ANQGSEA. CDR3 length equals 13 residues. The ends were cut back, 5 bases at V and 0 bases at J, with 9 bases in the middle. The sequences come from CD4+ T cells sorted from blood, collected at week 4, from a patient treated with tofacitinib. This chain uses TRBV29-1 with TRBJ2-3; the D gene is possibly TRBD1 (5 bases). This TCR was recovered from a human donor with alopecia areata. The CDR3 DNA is TGCAGCGTTAGGGGTAGGAGCACAGATACGCAGTATTTT. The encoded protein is CSVRGRSTDTQYF.